Listed below are T cell receptor beta chains from one sample, sequenced in a study of cytomegalovirus exposure and HLA in healthy donors. Assay used: immunoSEQ multiplex PCR; TCRdb lists only in-frame clones, some missing. In the table there are about 120,000 clones, 6.5% to 9.5% of which are singletons. The sequencing input was PBMCs. These TCRs come from a woman between 40 and 50 years old in good health and CMV-seropositive. Each CDR3 is given with its conserved first and last residue. A D gene is named only where the DNA matches it firmly. Not all rows give a size; the values are once, few, many and, for expanded clones, a class.

clone size,D gene,V gene,J gene,CDR3 length,CDR3 DNA,CDR3 protein
NA,NA,TRBV5-6,TRBJ1-6,16,TGTGCCAGCAGCCCCGTAGGTGCGGGGCTGGATTCACCCCTCCACTTT,CASSPVGAGLDSPLHF
few,NA,TRBV28,TRBJ1-5,13,TGTGCCAGCAGTTTTTCTCCAGGGAAGCCCCAGCATTTT,CASSFSPGKPQHF
NA,TRBD1,TRBV4-1,TRBJ1-1,16,TGCGCCAGCAGCCCGCGGGACAGGGGGTATGGCACTGAAGCTTTCTTT,CASSPRDRGYGTEAFF
few,TRBD1,TRBV30,TRBJ1-2,13,TGTGCCTGGACTCCGGACAGGGGGCTTGGCTACACCTTC,CAWTPDRGLGYTF
NA,NA,TRBV5-1,TRBJ2-5,13,TGCGCCAGCAGACCGTTACGGGGTGAGACCCAGTACTTC,CASRPLRGETQYF
NA,TRBD1,TRBV7-2,TRBJ1-5,13,TGTGCCAGCAGAGGGGACAGAAGACAGCCCCAGCATTTT,CASRGDRRQPQHF
few,NA,TRBV16,TRBJ2-5,14,TGTGCCAGCAGCCCTAGGACAGTTGAAGAGACCCAGTACTTC,CASSPRTVEETQYF
NA,NA,TRBV4-2,TRBJ2-2,16,TGTGCCAGCAGCCAAGTACGCCTGGGGAGCGGCGGGGAGCTGTTTTTT,CASSQVRLGSGGELFF
few,TRBD1,TRBV28,TRBJ1-5,14,TGTGCCAGCAGTTTTCTCGAGGGGGCCCAGCCCCAGCATTTT,CASSFLEGAQPQHF
NA,TRBD2,TRBV9,TRBJ2-7,14,TGTGCCAGCAGCGTGAGGGGCCTCGGGGGGGAGCAGTACTTC,CASSVRGLGGEQYF
NA,TRBD2,TRBV5-4,TRBJ2-5,15,TGTGCCAGCAGCTTAGTGCTAGCGGGGGTGGAGACCCAGTACTTC,CASSLVLAGVETQYF
few,NA,TRBV6-5,TRBJ2-1,15,TGTGCCAGCAGACATCTAGCGAATCGAAGAAATGAGCAGTTCTTC,CASRHLANRRNEQFF
few,NA,TRBV5-4,TRBJ1-1,14,TGTGCCAGCAGCATAGCCCCGATGAACACTGAAGCTTTCTTT,CASSIAPMNTEAFF
NA,NA,TRBV7-3,TRBJ1-1,13,TGTGCCAGCAGCTCTACAGTGCGCACTGAAGCTTTCTTT,CASSSTVRTEAFF
NA,NA,TRBV20-1,TRBJ2-1,10,TGCAGTGCAACTTACAATGAGCAGTTCTTC,CSATYNEQFF
NA,NA,TRBV10-3,TRBJ1-1,13,TGTGCCATCAATCGGGATCTGGACACTGAAGCTTTCTTT,CAINRDLDTEAFF
few,TRBD1,TRBV30,TRBJ2-5,15,TGTGCCTGGAGTCCTCACAGGGGGCGAGGAGAGACCCAGTACTTC,CAWSPHRGRGETQYF
NA,TRBD1,TRBV6-4,TRBJ1-1,15,TGTGCCAGCAGTGACTCGCACAGGGGTGGCACTGAAGCTTTCTTT,CASSDSHRGGTEAFF
NA,TRBD1,TRBV5-1,TRBJ1-2,14,TGCGCCAGCAGCTTGGATCAACAGGGGTATGGCTACACCTTC,CASSLDQQGYGYTF
few,TRBD1,TRBV5-5,TRBJ2-7,15,TGTGCCAGCAACGGACAGGGGAGGGGGGGGTACGAGCAGTACTTC,CASNGQGRGGYEQYF
NA,NA,TRBV11-2,TRBJ2-5,15,TGTGCCAGCAGCCGGAGCGGCGGTGCCCGAGAGACCCAGTACTTC,CASSRSGGARETQYF
NA,NA,TRBV2,TRBJ1-2,13,TGTGCCAGCACCGGACAGCTCCTCTATGGCTACACCTTC,CASTGQLLYGYTF
few,TRBD1,TRBV5-4,TRBJ2-5,14,TGTGCCAGCAGCCGGGACAGCCAAGAGAAGGCCCAGTACTTC,CASSRDSQEKAQYF
NA,TRBD1,TRBV28,TRBJ1-1,16,TGTGCCAGCAGTTTAGGAAGAACAGGGGGGTACACTGAAGCTTTCTTT,CASSLGRTGGYTEAFF
few,TRBD1,TRBV27,TRBJ2-7,14,TGTGCCAGCAGGGACAGGGGTCTTCCCTACGAGCAGTACTTC,CASRDRGLPYEQYF
NA,TRBD1,TRBV19,TRBJ2-1,15,TGTGCCAGTAGTATTAACAGGGGGCCGTACAATGAGCAGTTCTTC,CASSINRGPYNEQFF
NA,NA,TRBV5-1,TRBJ1-2,15,TGCGCCAGCAGCTTGCGAAGGGGCAACGACTATGGCTACACCTTC,CASSLRRGNDYGYTF
few,NA,TRBV7-9,TRBJ2-2,13,TGTGCCAGCACCTCAGGTTACACCGGGGAGCTGTTTTTT,CASTSGYTGELFF
few,TRBD2,TRBV6-1,TRBJ2-1,15,TGTGCCAGCAGTCCGGGACTAGCGGGGAACAATGAGCAGTTCTTC,CASSPGLAGNNEQFF
few,NA,TRBV5-8,TRBJ1-2,14,TGTGCCAGCAGCTTGGGCGGCCGCCCGGGAGGCTACACCTTC,CASSLGGRPGGYTF
few,TRBD1,TRBV6-5,TRBJ1-5,14,TGTGCCAGCAGTTCGGGACAGGGTCGACAGCCCCAGCATTTT,CASSSGQGRQPQHF
few,TRBD2,TRBV7-8,TRBJ2-5,15,TGTGCCAGCAGCCAAGGACTAGCGGGGTTGGAGACCCAGTACTTC,CASSQGLAGLETQYF
NA,TRBD1,TRBV6-1,TRBJ1-5,15,TGTGCCAGCAGTGATGGGGACAGGGTGAGTCAGCCCCAGCATTTT,CASSDGDRVSQPQHF
NA,TRBD1,TRBV19,TRBJ1-2,12,TGTGCCAGTAGGCCGACAGGGGGCGGCTACACCTTC,CASRPTGGGYTF
few,NA,TRBV30,TRBJ1-1,13,TGTGCCTGGAGTGTACAGGCTAACACTGAAGCTTTCTTT,CAWSVQANTEAFF
NA,TRBD1,TRBV25-1,TRBJ2-7,14,TGTGCCAGCAGTGCGCGGACAGGGGTCGTCGAGCAGTACTTC,CASSARTGVVEQYF
few,NA,TRBV9,TRBJ2-2,15,TGTGCCAGCAGCGTACAGCGGGTCAACACCGGGGAGCTGTTTTTT,CASSVQRVNTGELFF
NA,NA,TRBV9,TRBJ1-6,15,TGTGCCAGCAGCGTAGAGTGGACAGAGAATTCACCCCTCCACTTT,CASSVEWTENSPLHF
NA,NA,TRBV4-1,TRBJ2-7,14,TGCGCCAGCAGCCAAGTTCAGGACTACTACGAGCAGTACTTC,CASSQVQDYYEQYF
NA,TRBD1,TRBV14,TRBJ1-5,15,TGTGCCAGCAGACCCCCCGGGACAGCTGATCAGCCCCAGCATTTT,CASRPPGTADQPQHF
few,TRBD1,TRBV7-9,TRBJ1-6,16,TGTGCCAGCAGCCGTACCAGGGACAGGGGCCTCTCACCCCTCCACTTT,CASSRTRDRGLSPLHF
NA,TRBD1,TRBV10-1,TRBJ2-7,13,TGCGCCAGCAGCGACAGGGCTCAGGGCGAGCAGTACTTC,CASSDRAQGEQYF
NA,TRBD1,TRBV2,TRBJ2-7,13,TGTGCCAGCAGACAGGGGATCGGCTACGAGCAGTACTTC,CASRQGIGYEQYF
few,TRBD1,TRBV6-6,TRBJ2-7,14,TGTGCCAGCAGTCAGGGGGCCACCTCCTACGAGCAGTACTTC,CASSQGATSYEQYF
NA,NA,TRBV11-2,TRBJ2-7,14,TGTGCCAGCAGCTCCCAAGGGGGCTCCTACGAGCAGTACTTC,CASSSQGGSYEQYF
NA,TRBD2,TRBV5-1,TRBJ2-1,14,TGCGCCAGCAGGGGACTAGCGGGGTACAATGAGCAGTTCTTC,CASRGLAGYNEQFF
NA,NA,TRBV6-1,TRBJ1-2,13,TGTGCCAGCTATGGGGGGTCCGAGGGAGGCTACACCTTC,CASYGGSEGGYTF
NA,TRBD1,TRBV28,TRBJ1-5,16,TGTGCCAGCAGTTTACACCAGGGGGTTTTCAATCAGCCCCAGCATTTT,CASSLHQGVFNQPQHF